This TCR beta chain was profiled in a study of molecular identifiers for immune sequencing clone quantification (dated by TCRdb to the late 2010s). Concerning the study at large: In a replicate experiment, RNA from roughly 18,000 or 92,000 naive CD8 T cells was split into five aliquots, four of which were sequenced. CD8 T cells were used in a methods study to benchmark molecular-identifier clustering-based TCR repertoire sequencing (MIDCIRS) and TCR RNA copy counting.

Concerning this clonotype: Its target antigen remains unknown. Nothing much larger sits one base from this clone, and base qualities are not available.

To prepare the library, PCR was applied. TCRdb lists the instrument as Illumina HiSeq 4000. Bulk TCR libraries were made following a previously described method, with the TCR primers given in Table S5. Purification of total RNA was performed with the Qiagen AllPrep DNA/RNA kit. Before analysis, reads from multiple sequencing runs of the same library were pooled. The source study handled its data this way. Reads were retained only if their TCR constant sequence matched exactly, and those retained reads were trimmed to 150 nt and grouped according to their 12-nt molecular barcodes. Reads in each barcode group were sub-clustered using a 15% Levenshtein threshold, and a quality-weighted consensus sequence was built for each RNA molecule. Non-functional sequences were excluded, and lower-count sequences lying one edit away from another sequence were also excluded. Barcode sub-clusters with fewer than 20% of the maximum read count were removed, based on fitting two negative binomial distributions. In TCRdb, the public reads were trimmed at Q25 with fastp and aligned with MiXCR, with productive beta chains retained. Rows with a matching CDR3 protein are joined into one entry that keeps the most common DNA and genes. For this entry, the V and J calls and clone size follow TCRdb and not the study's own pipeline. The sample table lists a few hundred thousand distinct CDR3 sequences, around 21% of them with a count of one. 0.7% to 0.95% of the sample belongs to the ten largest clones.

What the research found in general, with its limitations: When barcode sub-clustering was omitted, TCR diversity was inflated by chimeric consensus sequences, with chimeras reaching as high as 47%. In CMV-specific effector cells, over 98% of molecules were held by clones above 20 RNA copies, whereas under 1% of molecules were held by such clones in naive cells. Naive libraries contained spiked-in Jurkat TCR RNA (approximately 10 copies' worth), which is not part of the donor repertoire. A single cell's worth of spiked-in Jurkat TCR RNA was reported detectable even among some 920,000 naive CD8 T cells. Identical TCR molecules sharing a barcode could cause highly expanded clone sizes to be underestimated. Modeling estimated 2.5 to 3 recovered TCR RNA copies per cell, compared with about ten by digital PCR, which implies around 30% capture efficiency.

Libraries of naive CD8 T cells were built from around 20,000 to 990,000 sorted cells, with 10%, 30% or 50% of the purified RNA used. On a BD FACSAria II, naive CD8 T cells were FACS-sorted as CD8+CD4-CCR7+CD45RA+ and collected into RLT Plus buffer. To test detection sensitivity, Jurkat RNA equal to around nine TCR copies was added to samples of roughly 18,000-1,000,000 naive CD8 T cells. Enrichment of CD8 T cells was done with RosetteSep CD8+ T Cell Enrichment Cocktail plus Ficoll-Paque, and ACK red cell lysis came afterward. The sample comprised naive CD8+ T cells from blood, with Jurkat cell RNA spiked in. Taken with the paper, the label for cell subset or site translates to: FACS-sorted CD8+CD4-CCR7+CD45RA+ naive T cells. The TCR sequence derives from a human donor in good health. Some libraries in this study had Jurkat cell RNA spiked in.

The CDR3 protein: CANSSTTGNQPQHF. The bases read TGTGCCAATAGCTCAACAACAGGGAATCAGCCCCAGCATTTT. The chain is encoded by TRBV7-2 joined to TRBJ1-5; perhaps TRBD1 is the D gene, with 6 bases matching. The germline V gene sets CDR1 to SGHTA and CDR2 to FQGNSA. V sheds 10 bases and J sheds 4 bases, leaving 17 bases between their ends. The CDR3 runs 14 residues from the cysteine to the phenylalanine. Only the CDR3 region is kept as DNA, spanning 42 bases read in frame from base 1.